This T cell receptor (beta chain) emerged from a study of CD8 T cells in ankylosing spondylitis. Whole-study findings and limits: Among TCR beta sequences, a motif of under 10 highly homologous variants appeared characteristic of ankylosing spondylitis blood.

One entry per CDR3 protein, called by TCRdb with MiXCR from the 5' RACE reads. The profile covers around 430,000 distinct CDR3 sequences, with under 20% appearing a single time and over 1% taken by the ten largest. With respect to this clonotype: Antigen specificity is unknown.

This CDR3 region has 13 residues. In germline, CDR1 is MNHNS, CDR2 SASEGT. V lost 6 bases and J lost 4; bases outside the gene matches: 5. The sample comprised blood, either unsorted or a sorted T cell fraction (not recorded which). The TCR was taken from a male donor with ankylosing spondylitis. The chain uses TRBV6-1 and TRBJ2-5; the match to TRBD2 covers 7 bases. CDR3 protein: CASSRDYGETQYF. CDR3 DNA: TGTGCCAGCAGCCGGGACTACGGAGAGACCCAGTACTTC.